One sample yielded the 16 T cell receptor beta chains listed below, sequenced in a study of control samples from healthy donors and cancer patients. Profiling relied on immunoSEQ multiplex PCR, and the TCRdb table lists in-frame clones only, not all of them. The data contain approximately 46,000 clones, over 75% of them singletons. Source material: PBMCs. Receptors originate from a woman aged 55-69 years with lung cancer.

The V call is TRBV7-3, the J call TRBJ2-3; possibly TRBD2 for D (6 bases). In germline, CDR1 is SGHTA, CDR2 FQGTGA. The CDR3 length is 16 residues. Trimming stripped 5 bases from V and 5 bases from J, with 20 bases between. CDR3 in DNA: TGTGCCAGCAGCCCCCAGAGTGCGGGGAGCGGAGATACGCAGTATTTT. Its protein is CASSPQSAGSGDTQYF. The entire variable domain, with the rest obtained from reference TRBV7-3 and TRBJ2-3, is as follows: GAGVSQTPSNKVTEKGKYVELRCDPISGHTALYWYRQSLGQGPEFLIYFQGTGAADDSGLPNDRFFAVRPEGSVSTLKIQRTERGDSAVYLCASSPQSAGSGDTQYFGPGTRLTVL.

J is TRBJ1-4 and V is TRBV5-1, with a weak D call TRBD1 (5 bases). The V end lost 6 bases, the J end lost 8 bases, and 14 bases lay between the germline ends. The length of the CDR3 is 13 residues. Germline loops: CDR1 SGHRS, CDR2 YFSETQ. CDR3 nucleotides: TGCGCCAGCACCCGTCAGGGCGGGGAAAAACTGTTTTTT. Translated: CASTRQGGEKLFF. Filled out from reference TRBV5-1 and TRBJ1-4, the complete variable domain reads KAGVTQTPRYLIKTRGQQVTLSCSPISGHRSVSWYQQTPGQGLQFLFEYFSETQRNKGNFPGRFSGRQFSNSRSEMNVSTLELGDSALYLCASTRQGGEKLFFGSGTQLSVL.

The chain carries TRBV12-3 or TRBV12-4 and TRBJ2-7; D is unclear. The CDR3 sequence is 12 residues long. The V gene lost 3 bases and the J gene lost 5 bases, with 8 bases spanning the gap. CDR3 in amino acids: CASSFSSNEQYF. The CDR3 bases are TGTGCCAGCAGTTTCAGTTCCAACGAGCAGTACTTC.

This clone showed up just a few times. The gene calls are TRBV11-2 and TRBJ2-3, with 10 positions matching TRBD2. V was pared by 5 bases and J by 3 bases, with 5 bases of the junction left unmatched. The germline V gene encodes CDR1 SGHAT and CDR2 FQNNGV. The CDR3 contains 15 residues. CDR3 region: CASSRASGSTDTQYF. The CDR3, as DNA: TGTGCCAGCAGCCGGGCTAGCGGGAGTACAGATACGCAGTATTTT.

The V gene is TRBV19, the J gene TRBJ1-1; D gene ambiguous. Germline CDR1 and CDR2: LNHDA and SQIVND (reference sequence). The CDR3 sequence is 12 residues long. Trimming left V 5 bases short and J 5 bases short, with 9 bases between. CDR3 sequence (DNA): TGTGCCAGTAGTGTAGGCAGGACTGAAGCTTTCTTT. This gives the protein CASSVGRTEAFF.

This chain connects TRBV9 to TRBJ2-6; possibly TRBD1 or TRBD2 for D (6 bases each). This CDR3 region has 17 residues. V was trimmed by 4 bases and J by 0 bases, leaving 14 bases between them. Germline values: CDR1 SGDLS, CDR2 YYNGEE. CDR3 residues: CASSPWGAASGANVLTF. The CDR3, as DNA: TGTGCCAGCAGCCCGTGGGGGGCCGCCTCTGGGGCCAACGTCCTGACTTTC.

The CDR3 DNA is TGTGCCAGCAGCCAAGATCTTGAGGGGCCAGTCTATGGCTACACCTTC. Its translation: CASSQDLEGPVYGYTF. The chain links TRBV14 to TRBJ1-2, with D possibly being TRBD1 (5 bases). Trimming left V 0 bases short and J 4 bases short, with 15 bases between. CDR1 is SGHDN and CDR2 is FVKESK in the germline V gene. CDR3 length equals 16 residues.

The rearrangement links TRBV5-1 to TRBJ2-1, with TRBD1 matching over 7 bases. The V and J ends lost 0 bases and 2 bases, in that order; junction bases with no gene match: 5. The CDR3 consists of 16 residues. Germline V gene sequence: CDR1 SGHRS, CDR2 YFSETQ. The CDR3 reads CASSLVGTATYNEQFF. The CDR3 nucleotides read TGCGCCAGCAGCTTGGTCGGGACAGCTACCTACAATGAGCAGTTCTTC.

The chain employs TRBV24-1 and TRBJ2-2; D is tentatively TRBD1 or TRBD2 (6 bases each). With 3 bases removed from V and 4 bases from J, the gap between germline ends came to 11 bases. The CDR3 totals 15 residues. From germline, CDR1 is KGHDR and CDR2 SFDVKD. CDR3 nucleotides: TGTGCCACCAGTGATGCGGGACACCGCACCGGGGAGCTGTTTTTT. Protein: CATSDAGHRTGELFF.

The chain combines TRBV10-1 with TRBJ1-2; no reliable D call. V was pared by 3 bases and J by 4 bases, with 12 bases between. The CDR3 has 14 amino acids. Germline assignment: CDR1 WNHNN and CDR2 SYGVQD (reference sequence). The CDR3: CASSDQTAPYGYTF. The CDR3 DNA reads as TGCGCCAGCAGTGACCAGACGGCACCCTATGGCTACACCTTC.

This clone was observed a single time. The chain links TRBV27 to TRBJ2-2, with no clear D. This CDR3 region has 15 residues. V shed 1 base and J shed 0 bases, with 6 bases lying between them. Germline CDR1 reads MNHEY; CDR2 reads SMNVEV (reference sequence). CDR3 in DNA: TGTGCCAGCAGTTTATACACAGCGAACACCGGGGAGCTGTTTTTT. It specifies CASSLYTANTGELFF.

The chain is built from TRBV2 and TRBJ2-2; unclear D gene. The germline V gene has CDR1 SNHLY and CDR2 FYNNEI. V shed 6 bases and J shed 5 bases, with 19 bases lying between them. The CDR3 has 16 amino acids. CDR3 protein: CASRPTPGTSTGELFF. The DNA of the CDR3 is TGTGCCAGCAGACCCACCCCAGGCACCTCGACCGGGGAGCTGTTTTTT.

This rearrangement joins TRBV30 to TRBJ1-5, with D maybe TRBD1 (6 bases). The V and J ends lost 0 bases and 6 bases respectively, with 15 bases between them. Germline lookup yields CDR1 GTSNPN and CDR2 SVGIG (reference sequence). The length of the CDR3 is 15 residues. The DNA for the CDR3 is TGTGCCTGGAGTGTAGGGGGGAACAGCCCTCAGCCCCAGCATTTT. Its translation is CAWSVGGNSPQPQHF.

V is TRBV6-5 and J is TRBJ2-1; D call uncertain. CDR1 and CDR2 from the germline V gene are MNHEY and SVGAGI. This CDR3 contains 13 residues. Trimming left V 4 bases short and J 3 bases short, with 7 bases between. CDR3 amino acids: CASSSNGYNEQFF. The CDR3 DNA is TGTGCCAGCAGTTCTAACGGCTACAATGAGCAGTTCTTC.

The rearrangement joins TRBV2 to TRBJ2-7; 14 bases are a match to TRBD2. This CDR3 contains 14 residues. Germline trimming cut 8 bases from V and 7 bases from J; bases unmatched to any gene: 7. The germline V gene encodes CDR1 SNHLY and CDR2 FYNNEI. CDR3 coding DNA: TGTGCCAGCGCAAGACTAGCGGGAGGGGGTGAGCAGTACTTC. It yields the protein CASARLAGGGEQYF.

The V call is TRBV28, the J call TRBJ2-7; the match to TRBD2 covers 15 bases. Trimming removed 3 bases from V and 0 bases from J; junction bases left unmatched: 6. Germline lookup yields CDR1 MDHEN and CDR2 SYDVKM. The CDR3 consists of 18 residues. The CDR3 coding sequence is TGTGCCAGCAGTTTCCCGGGACTAGCGGGAGGAAACTCCTACGAGCAGTACTTC. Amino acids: CASSFPGLAGGNSYEQYF.